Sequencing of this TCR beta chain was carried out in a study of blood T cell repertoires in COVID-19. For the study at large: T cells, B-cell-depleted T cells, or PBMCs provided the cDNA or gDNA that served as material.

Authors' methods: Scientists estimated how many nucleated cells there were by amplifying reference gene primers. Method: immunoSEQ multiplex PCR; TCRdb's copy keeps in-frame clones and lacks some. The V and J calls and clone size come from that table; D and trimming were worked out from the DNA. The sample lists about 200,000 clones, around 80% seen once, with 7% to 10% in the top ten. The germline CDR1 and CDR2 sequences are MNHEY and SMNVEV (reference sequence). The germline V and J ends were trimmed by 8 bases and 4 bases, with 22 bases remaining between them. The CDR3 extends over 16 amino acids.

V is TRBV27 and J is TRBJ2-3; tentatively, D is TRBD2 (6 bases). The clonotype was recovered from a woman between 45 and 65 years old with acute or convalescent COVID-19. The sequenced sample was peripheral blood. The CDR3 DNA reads TGTGCCAGCGCCATGCAGCGGGCAATAGGCCCAGATACGCAGTATTTT. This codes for CASAMQRAIGPDTQYF.